The 7 T cell receptor beta chains below were found in one sample sequenced in a study of immune heterogeneity within non-small cell lung tumors. Samples each supplied about 600 ng of bulk tumor genomic DNA as template. Several widely spaced biopsies per primary tumor were taken during surgery. Their non-small cell lung cancer was newly diagnosed and untreated, and the patients underwent curative surgery. TCR beta CDR3 amplification used multiplex PCR with 32 V and 13 J primers. TCRdb fed the multiplex PCR reads into MiXCR, producing one record per CDR3 protein. The sample includes approximately 3,200 distinct CDR3 sequences, 52% of them seen just once. Sequencing used lung tumor tissue. These receptors were collected from a man aged 55-75 years with non-small cell lung cancer.

This clonotype is large. The chain carries TRBV11-3 and TRBJ1-4; the match to TRBD1 covers 7 bases. This CDR3 is 15 amino acids long. Germline assignment: CDR1 SGHNT and CDR2 YENEEA. Trimming cost V 5 bases and J 6 bases; bases outside gene matches: 9. CDR3 in amino acids: CASSRITGDHEKLFF. Written as DNA, the CDR3 is TGTGCCAGCAGCCGTATAACAGGGGACCATGAAAAACTGTTTTTT.

In its sample, this clonotype is medium-sized. This chain joins TRBV2 and TRBJ1-1; 9 bases match TRBD1. The CDR3 is made up of 12 amino acids. V lost 10 bases and J lost 5; bases outside the gene matches: 5. Germline V CDR1 and CDR2: SNHLY, FYNNEI. The DNA of the CDR3 is TGTGCCATCCCGACAGGGGGTACTGAAGCTTTCTTT. Translated, it gives CAIPTGGTEAFF.

In its sample, this clonotype ranks as medium-sized. The rearrangement joins TRBV20-1 to TRBJ2-1; 10 bases line up with TRBD2. Germline loops: CDR1 DFQATT, CDR2 SNEGSKA (reference sequence). V gave up 2 bases and J gave up 2 bases; unmatched junction bases: 9. The CDR3 runs to 17 residues. The CDR3 DNA reads TGCAGTGCTAGACTCACTAGCGGGGAGGGAGCCTACAATGAGCAGTTCTTC. It encodes CSARLTSGEGAYNEQFF.

In its sample, this clonotype is medium-sized. The J gene is TRBJ2-1, the V gene TRBV7-9; 10 nucleotides line up with TRBD2. V was clipped by 1 base and J by 7 bases; unmatched bases: 10. This CDR3 is built from 17 residues. The germline CDR1 and CDR2 sequences are SEHNR and FQNEAQ (reference sequence). CDR3 DNA sequence: TGTGCCAGCAGCTTAGAGGGGGGACTAGCGATATGGAATGAGCAGTTCTTC. This gives the protein CASSLEGGLAIWNEQFF.

This clonotype is labeled medium-sized. This chain connects TRBV12-3 or TRBV12-4 to TRBJ2-1; weak D call: TRBD2 (7 bases). The CDR3 spans 13 residues. Trimming stripped 6 bases from V and 9 bases from J, with 15 bases between. CDR3 sequence (DNA): TGTGCCAGCAGCGATAGGGGGGGTAGTGAGCAGTTCTTC. Its translation is CASSDRGGSEQFF.

The count of this clonotype is one. The rearrangement links TRBV6-1 to TRBJ2-7; D possibly uses TRBD1 or TRBD2 (5 bases each). There are 12 residues in the CDR3. Trimming took 8 bases from V and 3 from J, leaving 11 bases between them. Germline CDR1 is MNHNS and CDR2 is SASEGT. The CDR3 reads CASGRRGYEQYF. The CDR3 DNA is TGTGCCAGCGGGAGAAGGGGCTACGAGCAGTACTTC.

The gene calls are TRBV20-1 and TRBJ1-4; 9 bases are shared with TRBD1. Losses at the gene ends were 4 bases for V and 0 bases for J; bases not matched to a gene: 3. CDR3 length: 15 amino acids. Germline CDR1 reads DFQATT; CDR2 reads SNEGSKA (reference sequence). The CDR3 spells CSANRGPATNEKLFF. CDR3 DNA sequence: TGCAGTGCTAACAGGGGGCCGGCAACTAATGAAAAACTGTTTTTT.